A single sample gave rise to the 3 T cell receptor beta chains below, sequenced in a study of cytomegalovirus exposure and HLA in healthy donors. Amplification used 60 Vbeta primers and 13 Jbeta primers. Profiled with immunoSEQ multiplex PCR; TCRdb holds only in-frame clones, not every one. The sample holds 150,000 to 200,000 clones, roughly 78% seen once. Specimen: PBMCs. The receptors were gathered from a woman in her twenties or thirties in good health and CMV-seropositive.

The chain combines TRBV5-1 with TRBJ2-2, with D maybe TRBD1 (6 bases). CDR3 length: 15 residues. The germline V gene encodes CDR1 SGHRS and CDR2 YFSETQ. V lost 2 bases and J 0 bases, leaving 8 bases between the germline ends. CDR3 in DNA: TGCGCCAGCAGCTTCGGACAGACGAACACCGGGGAGCTGTTTTTT. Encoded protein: CASSFGQTNTGELFF.

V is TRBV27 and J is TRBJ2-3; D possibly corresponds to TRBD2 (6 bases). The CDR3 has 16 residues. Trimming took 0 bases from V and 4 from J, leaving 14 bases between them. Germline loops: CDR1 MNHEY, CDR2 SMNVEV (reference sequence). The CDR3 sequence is CASSLSPGGLADTQYF. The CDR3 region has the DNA TGTGCCAGCAGTTTATCACCCGGGGGACTCGCAGATACGCAGTATTTT.

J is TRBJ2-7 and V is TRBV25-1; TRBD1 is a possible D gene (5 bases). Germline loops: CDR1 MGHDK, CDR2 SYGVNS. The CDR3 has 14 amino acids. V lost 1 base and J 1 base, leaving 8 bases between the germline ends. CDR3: CASSESRQSYEQYF. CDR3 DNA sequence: TGTGCCAGCAGTGAATCACGACAGTCCTACGAGCAGTACTTC.